This note documents a single T cell receptor (beta chain) sequence. Here immunoSEQ multiplex PCR was the method, and the copy in TCRdb shows in-frame clones only, minus some. The sample shows some 490,000 clones, approximately 78% of them seen only once. These data belong to a study of shared clonotypes between healthy human individuals. The V and J ends lost 4 bases and 1 base, in that order; junction bases with no gene match: 2. Looked up from germline, CDR1 is GTSNPN and CDR2 is SVGIG (reference sequence). The CDR3 has 14 residues. The chain employs TRBV30 and TRBJ2-5, with 11 bases identical to TRBD1. The receptor was isolated from a woman aged 40 to 49 in good health. Some clones in this sample may be carry-over from other donors' samples. What was sequenced was PBMCs. The CDR3 bases are TGTGCCTGGAAAGGGACAGGGGGCCAAGAGACCCAGTACTTC. As protein: CAWKGTGGQETQYF.